This T cell receptor (beta chain) comes out of a study of CD8+CD57+ T cells in acquired aplastic anemia. As for the study in general: On average, sorted CD4+ and CD8+ cells gave around 3 ug of DNA.

The template used for profiling TCR beta VDJ and CDR3 was genomic DNA. TCRdb passed the reads through MiXCR, listing each CDR3 protein once. The data hold about 180,000 distinct CDR3 sequences, with 63% observed a single time. Trimming removed 0 bases at V and 7 bases at J, with 10 bases between. Germline V gene sequence: CDR1 ENHRY, CDR2 SYGVKD. The CDR3 runs 14 residues. Study observations and caveats: CD8+ Simpson's diversity in patients was not significantly different from that in controls. Patients and controls had in common 25 to 35 CD8+ CDR3 sequences.

About this clonotype: Its antigen remains unidentified.

Patients included in sequencing had previously demonstrated CD8+CD57+ cell expansion by flow cytometry. Each patient carried a diagnosis of severe acquired aplastic anemia. This TCR was recovered from a human donor with aplastic anemia. This chain links TRBV10-3 with TRBJ2-1, with D uncertain. What was sequenced was sorted CD4+, CD8+, or CD8+CD57+ T cells (not recorded which) from PBMCs. The CDR3: CAISESILRNEQFF. In nucleotides, the CDR3 is TGTGCCATCAGTGAGTCGATCTTGAGGAATGAGCAGTTCTTC.